Given below is one T cell receptor beta chain in context. It lacks a known antigen. The input lacks base qualities; no much larger clone sits a single base away. The data were obtained in a study of blood T cell repertoires in COVID-19 (dated by TCRdb to the early 2020s). Regarding the complete study: The collaborator samples originated in the United States, Italy and Spain and spanned the acute and convalescent phases of COVID-19. The repertoires were released in a freely available public database intended as a resource for research on the immune response to SARS-CoV-2. Where available, HLA class I and class II types were obtained from metadata supplied by the sample provider rather than from assay-based typing. Subjects who had been exposed to COVID-19, were actively infected with it, or had recovered from it provided the deeply sampled blood TCRbeta repertoires that made up the dataset. Samples came from the ongoing ImmuneRACE study (first 160 participants) plus 1,254 subjects from 6 global collaborators. The material from the prospective study consisted of cDNA or gDNA derived from T cells, B-cell-depleted T cells, or PBMCs. Nearly every sample came with metadata listing a de-identified subject ID, COVID-19 status, age in years and sex. General conclusions and limits of the study: The quantity of clinical and demographic metadata differed by source and by participant and was supplied without curation.

TCRbeta CDR3 regions were amplified from genomic DNA using the immunoSEQ Assay, a bias-controlled multiplex PCR. The original methods were these. The number of nucleated cells in each sample was estimated from the amplification of reference gene primers within the assay. Sequence reads were collapsed and filtered to measure the absolute abundance of every unique TCRbeta CDR3 rearrangement. For each sample, productive Simpson clonality was calculated as the square root of Simpson's diversity index across productive rearrangements. Held by TCRdb, this immuneACCESS table contains in-frame sequences only and omits some clones. Under half of the omission traces to an unresolved V gene where checked; the cause of the rest is unknown. D and trimming come from the DNA, and the V and J calls and clone size come from that table. The sample includes about 260,000 clones, with more than 70% observed a single time. Approximately 2.3% of the sample rests with the top ten.

The germline V gene supplies CDR1 SGHRS and CDR2 YFSETQ. Measured from the cysteine to the phenylalanine, the CDR3 is 15 residues long. Only the CDR3 portion is preserved as DNA: 45 bases, with reading frame beginning at the first base. Ends trimmed: V by 1 base, J by 4 bases; bases unmatched to a gene: 5. Each collaborating institution followed its own protocols to collect whole blood in K2EDTA tubes. For TCRbeta analysis, collaborator samples were shipped as frozen whole blood, as isolated PBMCs, or as DNA extracted from either sample type. Sequenced input: peripheral blood. This TCR was sampled from a woman aged 45-59 years with acute or convalescent COVID-19. Recombination linked TRBV5-1 to TRBJ1-5; 7 bases in the middle match TRBD1. CDR3 sequence: CASSLRGGRNQPQHF. The nucleotides read TGCGCCAGCAGCTTGAGAGGGGGCAGGAATCAGCCCCAGCATTTT.